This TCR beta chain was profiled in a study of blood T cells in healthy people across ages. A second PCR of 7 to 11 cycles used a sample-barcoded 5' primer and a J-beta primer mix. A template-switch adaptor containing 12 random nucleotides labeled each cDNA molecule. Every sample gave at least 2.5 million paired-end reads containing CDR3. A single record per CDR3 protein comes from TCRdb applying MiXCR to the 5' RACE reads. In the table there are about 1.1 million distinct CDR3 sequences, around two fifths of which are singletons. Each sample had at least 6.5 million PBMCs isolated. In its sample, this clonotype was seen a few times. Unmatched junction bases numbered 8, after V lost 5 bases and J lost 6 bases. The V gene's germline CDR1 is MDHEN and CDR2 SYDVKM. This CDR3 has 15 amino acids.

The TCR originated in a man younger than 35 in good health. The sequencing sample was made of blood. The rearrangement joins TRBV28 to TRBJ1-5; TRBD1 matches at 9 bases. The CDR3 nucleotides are TGTGCCAGCAGTATATTGGGACAGGGAAGTCAGCCCCAGCATTTT. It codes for CASSILGQGSQPQHF.